The entry that follows covers one TCR beta chain sequence. Its antigen is not yet known. No much larger clonotype is one base removed from it; base qualities were not supplied. The data stem from a study of graft-versus-host responses after intestinal transplantation listed by TCRdb under 2021. Describing the broader study: Multivisceral, liver-intestinal, or isolated intestinal transplants were received by the recipients. Every recipient was given anti-thymocyte globulin induction, followed by around three years of maintenance tacrolimus and steroids. After intestinal transplantation, graft-versus-host and host-versus-graft alloreactive T cell clones were followed in the graft, circulation and bone marrow using bulk TCR-beta CDR3 sequencing. Alloreactive clones were identified by sequencing pre-transplant mixed lymphocyte reaction products and comparing these products with unstimulated pre-transplant donor and recipient T cells. The cohort enrolled under 30 intestinal transplant recipients, one of whom was a retransplant, and a few patients without pretransplant specimens were excluded. Donor T cell macrochimerism was defined as a peak of at least 4% donor T cells among recipient peripheral blood mononuclear cells. Rather than being sequenced by the commercial service, samples from three later patients were sequenced in-house on an Illumina MiSeq and processed with MiXCR. Results the study describes overall, beyond this receptor: High GvH to HvG T cell clonal ratios were observed in the allografts of patients with donor T cell macrochimerism. Peak levels of circulating GvH clones were associated with declines in HvG clones early after transplant. Conclusions were limited by the relatively low number and heterogeneity of intestinal transplant patients. GvH clones were found in recipient bone marrow, and some of the GvH clones appeared earlier in ileal mucosa or blood, which is consistent with an intestinal mucosal origin.

What the time point label conveys for this sample: cells obtained before transplantation from donor or recipient. CD3+CD4+ and CD3+CD8+ populations were FACS-sorted from unstimulated pre-transplant donor and recipient cells taken from spleen or lymph nodes. V is reduced by 8 bases and J by 3 bases, leaving a spacing of 11 bases between them. Reading from cysteine to phenylalanine, the CDR3 counts 13 amino acids. The only DNA kept is the CDR3, 39 bases in frame from the first base. The germline V gene supplies CDR1 MNHNS and CDR2 SASEGT. Receptors were amplified or captured by the immunoSEQ multiplex PCR assay. In most patients, genomic DNA was isolated using the Qiagen DNeasy Blood and Tissue Kit and sent frozen to Adaptive Biotechnologies for TCR sequencing. For most patients, genomic DNA was subjected to high-throughput TCR-beta CDR3 sequencing by Adaptive Biotechnologies. The authors' pipeline ran thus. Adaptive's ImmunoSEQ software supplied the TCR sequencing data for around 19 patients, while MiXCR and VDJtools were used to process a few other patients. To correct CD4 versus CD8 sorting errors, sequences present in both subsets at a frequency ratio below 5:1 were removed. CDR3 nucleotide sequences shared by donor and recipient were removed because the origin of these sequences could not be assigned. At least 2-fold expansion over unstimulated cells and a minimum CFSE-low frequency of 0.002% (template counts) or 0.001% (read counts) were required for clones to be classified as alloreactive. A clone was considered mappable if detected in the sequenced pre-transplant spleen, lymph node, or MLR CFSE-low populations of the donor or recipient. Cumulative frequency of alloreactive clones was calculated as a percentage of all sequences weighted by copy number. TCRdb re-hosts the immuneACCESS table, in-frame sequences only. Its copies lack some clones; in the studies checked, an unresolved V gene accounts for under half of them, and the cause for the rest is not known. For V, J and clone size, that table is used; D and trimming come from the DNA. The sample contains about 120,000 clones, 95% of them found a single time. Of the sample, around 3.3% falls within the top ten clones.

This receptor was identified in a human donor who received an intestinal transplant. The V and J segments used are TRBV6-1 and TRBJ1-5, with no D gene named confidently. The sequencing here drew on unstimulated CD8+ T cells sorted from spleen or lymph node cells, taken before intestinal transplant. The encoded CDR3 is CASGQLNNQPQHF. The nucleotides are TGTGCCAGCGGGCAGTTGAACAATCAGCCCCAGCATTTT.